A selection of T cell receptor beta chains follows, all from one sample in a study of shared clonotypes between healthy human individuals. Repertoires were generated with immunoSEQ multiplex PCR, while TCRdb's copy carries only in-frame clones and drops some. The sample yields around 2.3 million clones, around 95% seen once. Sequenced input: naive CD4+ T cells sorted from blood. These receptors were collected from a man younger than 30 in good health. The CDR3 runs from the conserved cysteine through the conserved F or W. A D gene is named only where the DNA matches it firmly. Clone size is shown for a subset of rows, as once, few, many or a class of expanded clone.

abundance: .; j_gene: TRBJ1-1; v_gene: TRBV5-1; d_gene: .; CDR3aa: CASRDHRATMNTEAFF; CDR3nt: TGCGCCAGCAGAGACCACAGGGCTACTATGAACACTGAAGCTTTCTTT
abundance: .; j_gene: TRBJ1-1; v_gene: TRBV6-5; d_gene: .; CDR3aa: CASSYVAETMNTEAFF; CDR3nt: TGTGCCAGCAGTTACGTGGCAGAAACTATGAACACTGAAGCTTTCTTT
abundance: .; j_gene: TRBJ2-3; v_gene: TRBV4-1; d_gene: TRBD1; CDR3aa: CASRGTGLRDISDTQYF; CDR3nt: TGCGCCAGCCGGGGGACAGGGTTGCGGGACATATCAGATACGCAGTATTTT
abundance: .; j_gene: TRBJ2-5; v_gene: TRBV2; d_gene: TRBD2; CDR3aa: CASRGGGKIETQYF; CDR3nt: TGTGCCAGCCGGGGCGGGGGGAAGATAGAGACCCAGTACTTC
abundance: once; j_gene: TRBJ1-2; v_gene: TRBV5-1; d_gene: .; CDR3aa: CASSTVDGIYGYTF; CDR3nt: TGCGCCAGCAGCACGGTGGACGGAATCTATGGCTACACCTTC
abundance: .; j_gene: TRBJ1-6; v_gene: TRBV4-1; d_gene: .; CDR3aa: CASSQQGSGGSPLHF; CDR3nt: TGCGCCAGCAGCCAACAGGGGTCGGGGGGTTCACCCCTCCACTTT
abundance: .; j_gene: TRBJ1-3; v_gene: TRBV18; d_gene: .; CDR3aa: CASSPPSFSGNTIYF; CDR3nt: TGTGCCAGCTCTCCTCCGAGCTTCTCTGGAAACACCATATATTTT
abundance: .; j_gene: TRBJ2-1; v_gene: TRBV30; d_gene: TRBD2; CDR3aa: CAWSLALAGGGNEQFF; CDR3nt: TGTGCCTGGAGTTTAGCACTAGCGGGAGGGGGGAATGAGCAGTTCTTC
abundance: .; j_gene: TRBJ2-3; v_gene: TRBV19; d_gene: TRBD1; CDR3aa: CASSNHRDRGRDTQYF; CDR3nt: TGTGCCAGTAGTAATCACCGGGACAGGGGGCGAGATACGCAGTATTTT
abundance: .; j_gene: TRBJ1-1; v_gene: TRBV5-1; d_gene: .; CDR3aa: CASSSGGHEAFF; CDR3nt: TGCGCCAGCAGCTCGGGGGGCCATGAAGCTTTCTTT
abundance: .; j_gene: TRBJ2-3; v_gene: TRBV28; d_gene: .; CDR3aa: CASSAAGARDTQYF; CDR3nt: TGTGCCAGCAGCGCTGCGGGGGCCAGAGATACGCAGTATTTT
abundance: once; j_gene: TRBJ1-5; v_gene: TRBV6-5; d_gene: TRBD1; CDR3aa: CASSQGVGNQPQHF; CDR3nt: TGTGCCAGCAGTCAGGGGGTGGGAAATCAGCCCCAGCATTTT
abundance: .; j_gene: TRBJ1-1; v_gene: TRBV2; d_gene: TRBD1; CDR3aa: CASSGTGGWVEAFF; CDR3nt: TGTGCCAGCAGTGGTACAGGGGGCTGGGTTGAAGCTTTCTTT
abundance: .; j_gene: TRBJ2-6; v_gene: TRBV9; d_gene: .; CDR3aa: CASSPGPISGANVLTF; CDR3nt: TGTGCCAGCAGCCCAGGACCGATCTCTGGGGCCAACGTCCTGACTTTC
abundance: .; j_gene: TRBJ2-1; v_gene: TRBV5-4; d_gene: TRBD1; CDR3aa: CASSSRDRDEQFF; CDR3nt: TGTGCCAGCAGCTCCCGGGACAGGGATGAGCAGTTCTTC
abundance: .; j_gene: TRBJ1-2; v_gene: TRBV21-1; d_gene: .; CDR3aa: CASSKALEETANYGYTF; CDR3nt: TGTGCCAGCAGCAAAGCGCTGGAGGAAACAGCTAACTATGGCTACACCTTC
abundance: .; j_gene: TRBJ1-2; v_gene: TRBV5-4; d_gene: .; CDR3aa: CASSLTGPPNYGYTF; CDR3nt: TGTGCCAGCAGCTTAACCGGGCCTCCTAACTATGGCTACACCTTC
abundance: .; j_gene: TRBJ2-2; v_gene: TRBV6-1; d_gene: .; CDR3aa: CATKGVATGELFF; CDR3nt: TGTGCCACTAAGGGGGTTGCCACCGGGGAGCTGTTTTTT
abundance: .; j_gene: TRBJ2-2; v_gene: TRBV28; d_gene: .; CDR3aa: CASSFLSPLGTGELFF; CDR3nt: TGTGCCAGCAGTTTTTTGTCTCCTCTAGGCACCGGGGAGCTGTTTTTT
abundance: .; j_gene: TRBJ1-5; v_gene: TRBV5-3; d_gene: .; CDR3aa: CARSQYQGKGSNQPQHF; CDR3nt: TGTGCCAGAAGCCAATATCAGGGGAAGGGGAGCAATCAGCCCCAGCATTTT
abundance: .; j_gene: TRBJ1-5; v_gene: TRBV10-2; d_gene: TRBD1; CDR3aa: CASTEGTGIQPQHF; CDR3nt: TGCGCCAGCACCGAGGGGACAGGCATTCAGCCCCAGCATTTT
abundance: .; j_gene: TRBJ2-7; v_gene: TRBV5-6; d_gene: TRBD1; CDR3aa: CASSLDRGLYEQYF; CDR3nt: TGTGCCAGCAGCCTAGACAGGGGGCTCTACGAGCAGTACTTC
abundance: .; j_gene: TRBJ2-1; v_gene: TRBV6-5; d_gene: TRBD2; CDR3aa: CASSYVSGGAYEQFF; CDR3nt: TGTGCCAGCAGTTACGTTAGCGGGGGGGCCTATGAGCAGTTCTTC
abundance: .; j_gene: TRBJ2-5; v_gene: TRBV5-6; d_gene: .; CDR3aa: CASSNGRRETQYF; CDR3nt: TGTGCCAGCAGCAACGGCCGAAGGGAGACCCAGTACTTC
abundance: .; j_gene: TRBJ1-6; v_gene: TRBV7-3; d_gene: .; CDR3aa: CASSPRGNSPLHF; CDR3nt: TGTGCCAGCAGCCCCCGCGGTAATTCACCCCTCCACTTT
abundance: .; j_gene: TRBJ2-3; v_gene: TRBV28; d_gene: .; CDR3aa: CASTDRGAADTQYF; CDR3nt: TGTGCCAGCACCGACCGGGGGGCCGCGGATACGCAGTATTTT
abundance: .; j_gene: TRBJ1-2; v_gene: TRBV5-8; d_gene: TRBD1; CDR3aa: CASSLALDRVNYGYTF; CDR3nt: TGTGCCAGCAGCTTGGCCCTGGACAGGGTGAACTATGGCTACACCTTC
abundance: once; j_gene: TRBJ2-7; v_gene: TRBV5-4; d_gene: TRBD1; CDR3aa: CASSRTGLQSAHEQYF; CDR3nt: TGTGCCAGCAGTCGGACAGGACTCCAATCTGCCCACGAGCAGTACTTC
abundance: few; j_gene: TRBJ1-1; v_gene: TRBV5-1; d_gene: .; CDR3aa: CASSLSLEVGTEAFF; CDR3nt: TGCGCCAGCAGCTTGTCGTTGGAGGTGGGAACTGAAGCTTTCTTT
abundance: .; j_gene: TRBJ1-6; v_gene: TRBV6-1; d_gene: .; CDR3aa: CASSEAPGSPLHF; CDR3nt: TGTGCCAGCAGTGAAGCTCCCGGTTCACCCCTCCACTTT
abundance: .; j_gene: TRBJ2-1; v_gene: TRBV6-1; d_gene: .; CDR3aa: CASNLGSNNEQFF; CDR3nt: TGTGCCAGCAATCTTGGGTCAAACAATGAGCAGTTCTTC
abundance: .; j_gene: TRBJ2-3; v_gene: TRBV9; d_gene: .; CDR3aa: CASSPPGGNRPDTQYF; CDR3nt: TGTGCCAGCAGCCCTCCAGGAGGGAATCGCCCAGATACGCAGTATTTT
abundance: .; j_gene: TRBJ1-5; v_gene: TRBV6-5; d_gene: TRBD1; CDR3aa: CASSRDSYQPQHF; CDR3nt: TGTGCCAGCAGTAGGGACAGCTATCAGCCCCAGCATTTT
abundance: .; j_gene: TRBJ2-5; v_gene: TRBV9; d_gene: .; CDR3aa: CASSVSGAVETQYF; CDR3nt: TGTGCCAGCAGCGTTTCTGGGGCGGTGGAGACCCAGTACTTC
abundance: once; j_gene: TRBJ2-7; v_gene: TRBV19; d_gene: TRBD1; CDR3aa: CASSVAGGDYEQYF; CDR3nt: TGTGCCAGTAGCGTAGCAGGGGGAGACTACGAGCAGTACTTC
abundance: .; j_gene: TRBJ1-2; v_gene: TRBV18; d_gene: TRBD1; CDR3aa: CASSPPGQGYGYTF; CDR3nt: TGTGCCAGCTCACCACCAGGACAGGGATATGGCTACACCTTC
abundance: .; j_gene: TRBJ2-2; v_gene: TRBV7-9; d_gene: .; CDR3aa: CASSPAAQTGELFF; CDR3nt: TGTGCCAGCAGCCCAGCGGCACAGACCGGGGAGCTGTTTTTT
abundance: .; j_gene: TRBJ2-3; v_gene: TRBV5-1; d_gene: TRBD1; CDR3aa: CASRSGQGATDTQYF; CDR3nt: TGCGCCAGCAGATCGGGACAGGGGGCTACAGATACGCAGTATTTT
abundance: .; j_gene: TRBJ2-3; v_gene: TRBV29-1; d_gene: TRBD2; CDR3aa: CSVEAPRLAGSTSSTDTQYF; CDR3nt: TGCAGCGTTGAAGCTCCGCGACTAGCGGGGAGTACTTCTAGCACAGATACGCAGTATTTT
abundance: .; j_gene: TRBJ2-2; v_gene: TRBV6-1; d_gene: TRBD1; CDR3aa: CASTLQGITGELFF; CDR3nt: TGTGCCAGCACCTTACAGGGGATCACCGGGGAGCTGTTTTTT
abundance: once; j_gene: TRBJ1-2; v_gene: TRBV7-9; d_gene: TRBD1; CDR3aa: CASRATGGNYGYTF; CDR3nt: TGTGCCAGCAGGGCGACAGGGGGCAACTATGGCTACACCTTC